These T cell receptor beta chains were read from a single sample in a study of CD8+ T cells in alopecia areata. Here immunoSEQ multiplex PCR was the method, and the copy in TCRdb shows in-frame clones only, minus some. The table shows 140,000 or so clones, with 62% occurring only once. Sequencing was done on a sample of CD8+ T cells sorted from blood. The receptors stem from a human donor in good health. The CDR3 runs from the conserved cysteine through the conserved F or W. D genes are given only for firm matches. Where a row states a size, it is once, few, many or the class of an expanded clone; other rows omit it.

v_gene	j_gene	d_gene	abundance	CDR3aa	CDR3nt
TRBV11-2	TRBJ1-1	.	few	CASSCRNTEAFF	TGTGCCAGCAGCTGCAGAAACACTGAAGCTTTCTTT
TRBV29-1	TRBJ2-2	.	.	CSVLTGKKELFF	TGCAGCGTTTTGACCGGGAAGAAGGAGCTGTTTTTT
TRBV15	TRBJ2-7	TRBD2	.	CATSRGRGAYEQYF	TGTGCCACCAGCAGAGGTCGGGGGGCCTACGAGCAGTACTTC
TRBV5-4	TRBJ2-1	.	.	CASSSRGASFDEQFF	TGTGCCAGCAGCTCCCGCGGGGCCTCCTTTGATGAGCAGTTCTTC
TRBV29-1	TRBJ2-2	.	.	CSALRDSGELFF	TGCAGCGCCCTTCGCGATTCCGGGGAGCTGTTTTTT
TRBV29-1	TRBJ1-2	.	.	CSVDLGPANYGYTF	TGCAGCGTTGATTTGGGACCAGCTAACTATGGCTACACCTTC
TRBV5-6	TRBJ2-1	.	.	CASSSPGSSYNEQFF	TGTGCCAGCAGCTCTCCAGGAAGCTCCTACAATGAGCAGTTCTTC
TRBV29-1	TRBJ2-2	.	.	CSVNEGGELFF	TGCAGCGTTAACGAGGGCGGGGAGCTGTTTTTT
TRBV25-1	TRBJ2-7	.	.	CASSEAYEQYF	TGTGCCAGCAGTGAGGCCTACGAGCAGTACTTC
TRBV19	TRBJ1-5	TRBD1	.	CASSRDSHQPQHF	TGTGCCAGTAGTAGGGACAGTCATCAGCCCCAGCATTTT
TRBV30	TRBJ2-1	.	.	CAWSDGGIHNEQFF	TGTGCCTGGAGTGATGGTGGGATACACAATGAGCAGTTCTTC
TRBV4-1	TRBJ2-5	.	.	CASSQVPLGPTPEETQYF	TGCGCCAGCAGCCAAGTCCCATTGGGCCCCACGCCAGAAGAGACCCAGTACTTC
TRBV5-6	TRBJ2-1	TRBD2	.	CASSLPLAGKLSSYNEQFF	TGTGCCAGCAGCTTGCCGCTAGCGGGTAAACTTAGCTCCTACAATGAGCAGTTCTTC